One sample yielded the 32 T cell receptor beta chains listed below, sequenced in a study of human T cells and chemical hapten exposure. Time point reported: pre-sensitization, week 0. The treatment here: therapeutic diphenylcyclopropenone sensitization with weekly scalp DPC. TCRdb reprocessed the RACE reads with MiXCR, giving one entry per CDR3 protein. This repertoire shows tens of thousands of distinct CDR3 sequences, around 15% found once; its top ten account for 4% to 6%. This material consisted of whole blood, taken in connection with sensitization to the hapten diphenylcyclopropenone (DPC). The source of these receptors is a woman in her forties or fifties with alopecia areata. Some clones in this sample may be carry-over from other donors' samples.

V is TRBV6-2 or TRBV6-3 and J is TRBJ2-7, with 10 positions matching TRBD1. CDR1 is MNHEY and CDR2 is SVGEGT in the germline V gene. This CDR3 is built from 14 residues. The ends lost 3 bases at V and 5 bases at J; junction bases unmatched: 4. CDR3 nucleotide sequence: TGTGCCAGCAGTTATACCGGGACAGGGGACGAGCAGTACTTC. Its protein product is CASSYTGTGDEQYF.

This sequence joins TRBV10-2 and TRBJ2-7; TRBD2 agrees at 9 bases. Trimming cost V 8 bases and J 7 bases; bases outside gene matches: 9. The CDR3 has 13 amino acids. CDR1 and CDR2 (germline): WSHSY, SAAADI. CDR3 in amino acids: CASFALAGGEQYF. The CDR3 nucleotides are TGCGCCAGCTTCGCACTAGCGGGTGGTGAGCAGTACTTC.

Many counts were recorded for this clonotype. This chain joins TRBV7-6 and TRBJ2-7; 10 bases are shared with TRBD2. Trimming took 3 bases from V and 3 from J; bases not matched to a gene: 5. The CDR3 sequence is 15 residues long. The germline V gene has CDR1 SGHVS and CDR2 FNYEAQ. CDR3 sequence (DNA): TGTGCCAGCAGCTTGGACCTAGCGGGAGACTACGAGCAGTACTTC. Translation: CASSLDLAGDYEQYF.

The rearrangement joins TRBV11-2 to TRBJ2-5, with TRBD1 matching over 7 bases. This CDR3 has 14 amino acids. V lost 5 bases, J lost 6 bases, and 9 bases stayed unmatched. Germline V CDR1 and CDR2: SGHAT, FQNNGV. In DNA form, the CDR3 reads TGTGCCAGCAGCGAAGCAGCAGGGGGAAAGACCCAGTACTTC. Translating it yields CASSEAAGGKTQYF.

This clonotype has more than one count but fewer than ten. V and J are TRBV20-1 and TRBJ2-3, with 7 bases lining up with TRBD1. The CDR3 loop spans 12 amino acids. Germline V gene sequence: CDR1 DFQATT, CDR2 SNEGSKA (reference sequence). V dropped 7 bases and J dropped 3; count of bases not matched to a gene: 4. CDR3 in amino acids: CSVQGRTDTQYF. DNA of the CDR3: TGCAGTGTACAGGGGCGGACAGATACGCAGTATTTT.

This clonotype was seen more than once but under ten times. The DNA of the CDR3 is TGTGCCAGCACTCCCAGCCGGGACAGGGGTTCACCCCTCCACTTT. Translation gives CASTPSRDRGSPLHF. The chain is built from TRBV6-5 and TRBJ1-6, with 10 positions matching TRBD1. The CDR3 contains 15 residues. Germline loops: CDR1 MNHEY, CDR2 SVGAGI. J was trimmed by 9 bases and V by 7 bases; bases with no gene match: 9.

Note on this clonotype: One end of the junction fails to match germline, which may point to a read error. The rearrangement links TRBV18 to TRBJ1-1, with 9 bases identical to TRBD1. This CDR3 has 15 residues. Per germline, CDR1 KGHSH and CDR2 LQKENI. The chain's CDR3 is CASSPQGTGNVEAFF. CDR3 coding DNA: TGTGCCAGCTCGCCACAAGGGACAGGGAACGTCGAAGCTTTCTTT.

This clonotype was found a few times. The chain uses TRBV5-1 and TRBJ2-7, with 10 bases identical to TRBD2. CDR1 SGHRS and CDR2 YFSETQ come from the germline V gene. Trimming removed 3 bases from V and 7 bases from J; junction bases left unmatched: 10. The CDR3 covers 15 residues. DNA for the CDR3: TGCGCCAGCAGCTCAACTAGCGGGGCGTCTGGTGAGCAGTACTTC. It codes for CASSSTSGASGEQYF.

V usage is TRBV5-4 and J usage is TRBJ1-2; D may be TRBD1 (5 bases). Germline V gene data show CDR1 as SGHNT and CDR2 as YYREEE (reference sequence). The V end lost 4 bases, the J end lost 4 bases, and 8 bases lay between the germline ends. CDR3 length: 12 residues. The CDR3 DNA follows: TGTGCCAGCAGCGACGACAGCTATGGCTACACCTTC. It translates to CASSDDSYGYTF.

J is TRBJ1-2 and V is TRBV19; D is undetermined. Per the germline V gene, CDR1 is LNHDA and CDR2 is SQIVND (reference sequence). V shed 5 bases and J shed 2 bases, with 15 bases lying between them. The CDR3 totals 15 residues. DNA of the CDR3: TGTGCCAGTAGTCAACGGAACACCTTGAACTATGGCTACACCTTC. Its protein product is CASSQRNTLNYGYTF.

CDR3 bases: TGTGCCAGCAGCTTAGGGGGCTCCTATAATTCACCCCTCCACTTT. Protein product: CASSLGGSYNSPLHF. The chain combines TRBV7-9 with TRBJ1-6; D not resolved. The CDR3 totals 15 residues. Germline V CDR1 and CDR2: SEHNR, FQNEAQ (reference sequence). The V end was cut by 1 base, the J end by 0 bases, with 4 bases between. The complete variable domain, with remaining parts taken from reference TRBV7-9 and TRBJ1-6, reads DTGVSQNPRHKITKRGQNVTFRCDPISEHNRLYWYRQTLGQGPEFLTYFQNEAQLEKSRLLSDRFSAERPKGSFSTLEIQRTEQGDSAMYLCASSLGGSYNSPLHFGNGTRLTVT.

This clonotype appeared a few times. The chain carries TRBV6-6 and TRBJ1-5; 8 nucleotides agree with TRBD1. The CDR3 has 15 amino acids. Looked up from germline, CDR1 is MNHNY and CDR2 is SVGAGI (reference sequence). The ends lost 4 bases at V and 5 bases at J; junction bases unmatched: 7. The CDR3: CASSFPVQGDQPQHF. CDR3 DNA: TGTGCCAGCAGTTTCCCCGTACAGGGGGATCAGCCCCAGCATTTT.

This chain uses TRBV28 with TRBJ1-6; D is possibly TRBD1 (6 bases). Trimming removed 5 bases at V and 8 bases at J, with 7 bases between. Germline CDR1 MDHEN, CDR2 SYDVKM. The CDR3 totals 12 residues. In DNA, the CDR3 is TGTGCCAGCAGTCAGGGGCATTCACCCCTCCACTTT. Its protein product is CASSQGHSPLHF.

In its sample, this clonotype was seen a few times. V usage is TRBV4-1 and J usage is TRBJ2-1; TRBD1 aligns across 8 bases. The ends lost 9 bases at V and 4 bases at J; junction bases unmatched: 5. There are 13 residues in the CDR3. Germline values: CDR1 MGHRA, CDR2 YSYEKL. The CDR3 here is CASRQGRYNEQFF. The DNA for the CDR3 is TGCGCCAGTCGACAGGGGAGATACAATGAGCAGTTCTTC.

CDR3 nucleotides: TGCAGTGCCGAACTTTCCGGGACTAGTAGGTACGAGCAGTACTTC. Amino acid sequence: CSAELSGTSRYEQYF. V and J are TRBV20-1 and TRBJ2-7, with 8 bases fitting TRBD2. This CDR3 is built from 15 residues. Per the germline V gene, CDR1 is DFQATT and CDR2 is SNEGSKA (reference sequence). The trim removed 6 bases at V and 4 bases at J, leaving 14 bases unmatched.

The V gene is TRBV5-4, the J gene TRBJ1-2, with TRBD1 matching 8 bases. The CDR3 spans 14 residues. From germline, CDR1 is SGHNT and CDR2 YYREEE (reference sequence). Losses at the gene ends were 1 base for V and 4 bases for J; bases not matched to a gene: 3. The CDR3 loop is CASSLPGQGYGYTF. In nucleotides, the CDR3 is TGTGCCAGCAGCTTGCCCGGACAGGGCTATGGCTACACCTTC.

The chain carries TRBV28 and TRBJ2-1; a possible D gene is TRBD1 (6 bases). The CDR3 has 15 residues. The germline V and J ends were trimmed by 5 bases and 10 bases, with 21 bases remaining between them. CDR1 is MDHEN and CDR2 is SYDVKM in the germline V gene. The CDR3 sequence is CASSHRVAWVTEQFF. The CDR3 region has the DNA TGTGCCAGCAGTCACAGGGTGGCCTGGGTTACGGAGCAGTTCTTC.

In DNA, the CDR3 is TGTGCCAGCAGTAAACAGGGTCTAGGCCCAAATCAGCCCCAGCATTTT. Translating gives CASSKQGLGPNQPQHF. The rearrangement links TRBV6-1 to TRBJ1-5, with D maybe TRBD1 (6 bases). V shed 5 bases and J shed 4 bases, with 18 bases lying between them. The length of the CDR3 is 16 residues. Germline assignment: CDR1 MNHNS and CDR2 SASEGT.

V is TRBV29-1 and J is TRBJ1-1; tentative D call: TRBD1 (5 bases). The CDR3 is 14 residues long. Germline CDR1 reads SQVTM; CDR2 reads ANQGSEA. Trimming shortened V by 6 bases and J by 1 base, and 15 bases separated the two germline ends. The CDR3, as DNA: TGCAGCGTCAGATTGGGGCGGCAGAACACTGAAGCTTTCTTT. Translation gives CSVRLGRQNTEAFF.

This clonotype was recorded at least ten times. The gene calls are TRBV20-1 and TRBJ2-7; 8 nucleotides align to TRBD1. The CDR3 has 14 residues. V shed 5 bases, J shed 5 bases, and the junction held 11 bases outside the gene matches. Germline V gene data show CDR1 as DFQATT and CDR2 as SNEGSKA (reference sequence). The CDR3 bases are TGCAGTGCTCAAGCCCCCACAGGGGGGAACGAGCAGTACTTC. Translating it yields CSAQAPTGGNEQYF.

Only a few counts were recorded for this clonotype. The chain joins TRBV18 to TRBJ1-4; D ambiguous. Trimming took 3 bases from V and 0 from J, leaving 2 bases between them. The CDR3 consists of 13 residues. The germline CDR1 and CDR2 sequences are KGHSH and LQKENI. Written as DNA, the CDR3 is TGTGCCAGCTCACCTGCAACTAATGAAAAACTGTTTTTT. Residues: CASSPATNEKLFF.

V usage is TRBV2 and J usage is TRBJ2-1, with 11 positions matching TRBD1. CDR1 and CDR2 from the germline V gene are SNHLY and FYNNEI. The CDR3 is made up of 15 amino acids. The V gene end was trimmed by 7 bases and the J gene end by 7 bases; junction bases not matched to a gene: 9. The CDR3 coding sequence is TGTGCCAGCACTCTCGGACAGGGGGCGCTTAATGAGCAGTTCTTC. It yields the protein CASTLGQGALNEQFF.

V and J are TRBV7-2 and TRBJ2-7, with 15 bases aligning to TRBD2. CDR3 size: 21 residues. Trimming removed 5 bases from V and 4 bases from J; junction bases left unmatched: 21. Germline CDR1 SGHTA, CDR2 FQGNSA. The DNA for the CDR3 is TGTGCCAGCAGCCTGCAGTTGACGAACTCCGGGACTAGCGGGAGGATATACGAGCAGTACTTC. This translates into CASSLQLTNSGTSGRIYEQYF.

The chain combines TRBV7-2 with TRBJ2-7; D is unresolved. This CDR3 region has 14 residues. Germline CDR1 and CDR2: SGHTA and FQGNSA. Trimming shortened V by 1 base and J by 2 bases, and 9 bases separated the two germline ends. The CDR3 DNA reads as TGTGCCAGCAGCTTAGACTACCCTCCCTACGAGCAGTACTTC. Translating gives CASSLDYPPYEQYF.

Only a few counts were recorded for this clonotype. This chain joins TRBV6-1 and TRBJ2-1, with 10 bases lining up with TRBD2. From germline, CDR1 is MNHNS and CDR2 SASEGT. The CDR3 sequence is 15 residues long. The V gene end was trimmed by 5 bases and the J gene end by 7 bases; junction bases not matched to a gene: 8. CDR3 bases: TGTGCCAGCAGTTACACAGCGGGAGGGTGGAATGAGCAGTTCTTC. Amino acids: CASSYTAGGWNEQFF.

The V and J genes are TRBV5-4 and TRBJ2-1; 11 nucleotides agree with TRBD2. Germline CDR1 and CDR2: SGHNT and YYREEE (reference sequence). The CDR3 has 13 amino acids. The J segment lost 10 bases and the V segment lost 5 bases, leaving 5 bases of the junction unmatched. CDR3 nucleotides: TGTGCCAGCAGTCTAGCGGGAGGTGAAGAGCAGTTCTTC. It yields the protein CASSLAGGEEQFF.

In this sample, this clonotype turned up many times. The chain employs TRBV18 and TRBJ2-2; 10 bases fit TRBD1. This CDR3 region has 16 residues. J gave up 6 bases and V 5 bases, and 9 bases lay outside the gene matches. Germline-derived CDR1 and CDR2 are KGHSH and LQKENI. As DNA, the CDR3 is TGTGCCAGCTCATCTGACAGGGGGCCCTCCCCCGGGGAGCTGTTTTTT. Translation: CASSSDRGPSPGELFF.

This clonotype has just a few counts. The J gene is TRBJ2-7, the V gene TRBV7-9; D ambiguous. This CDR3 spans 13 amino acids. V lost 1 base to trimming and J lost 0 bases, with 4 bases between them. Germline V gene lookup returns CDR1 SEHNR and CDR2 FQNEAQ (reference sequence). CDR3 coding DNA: TGTGCCAGCAGCTTAGTCTTCTCCTACGAGCAGTACTTC. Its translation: CASSLVFSYEQYF.

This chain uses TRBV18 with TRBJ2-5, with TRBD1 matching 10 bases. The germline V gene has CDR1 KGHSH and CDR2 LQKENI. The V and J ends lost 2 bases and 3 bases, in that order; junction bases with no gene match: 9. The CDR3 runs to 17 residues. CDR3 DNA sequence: TGTGCCAGCTCACCAAGTATAAAGACAGGGGGCGAAGAGACCCAGTACTTC. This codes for CASSPSIKTGGEETQYF.

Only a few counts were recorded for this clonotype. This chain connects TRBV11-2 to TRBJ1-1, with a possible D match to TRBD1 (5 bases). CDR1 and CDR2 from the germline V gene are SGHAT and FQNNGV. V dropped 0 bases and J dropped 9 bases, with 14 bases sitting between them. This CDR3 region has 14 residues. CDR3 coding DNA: TGTGCCAGCAGCTTAGAAGAGTTGAGGGGACAAGCTTTCTTT. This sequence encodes CASSLEELRGQAFF.

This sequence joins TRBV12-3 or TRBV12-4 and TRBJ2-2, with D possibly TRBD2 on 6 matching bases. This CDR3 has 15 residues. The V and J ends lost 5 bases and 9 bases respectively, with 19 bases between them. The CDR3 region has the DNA TGTGCCAGCAGTACGGGACTGCCTTTGTGGAGGGAGCTGTTTTTT. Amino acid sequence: CASSTGLPLWRELFF.

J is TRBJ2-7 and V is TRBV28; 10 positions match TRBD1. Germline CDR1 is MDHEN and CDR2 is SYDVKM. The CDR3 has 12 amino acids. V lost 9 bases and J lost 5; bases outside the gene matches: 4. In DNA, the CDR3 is TGTGCCAGTCGACAGGGGGCCAACGAGCAGTACTTC. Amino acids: CASRQGANEQYF.